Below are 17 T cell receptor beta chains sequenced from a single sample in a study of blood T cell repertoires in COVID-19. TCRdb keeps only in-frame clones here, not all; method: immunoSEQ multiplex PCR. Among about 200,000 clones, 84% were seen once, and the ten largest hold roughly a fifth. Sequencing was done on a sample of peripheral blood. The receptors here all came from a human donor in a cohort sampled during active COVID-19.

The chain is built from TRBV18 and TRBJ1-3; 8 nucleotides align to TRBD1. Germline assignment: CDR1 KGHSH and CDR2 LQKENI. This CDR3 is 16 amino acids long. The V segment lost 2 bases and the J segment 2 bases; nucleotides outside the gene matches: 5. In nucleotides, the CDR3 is TGTGCCAGCTCACCAATAACGACAGGGGCTGGAAACACCATATATTTT. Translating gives CASSPITTGAGNTIYF.

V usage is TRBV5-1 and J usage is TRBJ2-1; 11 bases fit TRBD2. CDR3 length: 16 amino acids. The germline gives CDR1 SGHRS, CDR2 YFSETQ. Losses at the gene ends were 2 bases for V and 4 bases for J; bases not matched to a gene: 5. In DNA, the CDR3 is TGCGCCAGCAGCTTAGCGGTAGCGGGAGGGTACAATGAGCAGTTCTTC. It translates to CASSLAVAGGYNEQFF.

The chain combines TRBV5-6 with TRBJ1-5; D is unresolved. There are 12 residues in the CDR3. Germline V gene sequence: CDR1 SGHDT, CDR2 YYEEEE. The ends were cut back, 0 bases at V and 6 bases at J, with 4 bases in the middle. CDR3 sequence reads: CASSLAGQPQHF. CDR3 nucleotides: TGTGCCAGCAGCTTGGCAGGTCAGCCCCAGCATTTT. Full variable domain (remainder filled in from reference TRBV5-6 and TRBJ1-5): DAGVTQSPTHLIKTRGQQVTLRCSPKSGHDTVSWYQQALGQGPQFIFQYYEEEERQRGNFPDRFSGHQFPNYSSELNVNALLLGDSALYLCASSLAGQPQHFGDGTRLSIL.

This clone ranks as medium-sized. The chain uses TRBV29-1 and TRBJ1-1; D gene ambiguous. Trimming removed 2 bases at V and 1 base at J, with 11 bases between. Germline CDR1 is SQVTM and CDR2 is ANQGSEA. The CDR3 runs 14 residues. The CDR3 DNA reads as TGCAGCGTTGAACCTCCCCCCAGGAACACTGAAGCTTTCTTT. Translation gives CSVEPPPRNTEAFF. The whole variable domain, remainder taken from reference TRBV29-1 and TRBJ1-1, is SAVISQKPSRDICQRGTSLTIQCQVDSQVTMMFWYRQQPGQSLTLIATANQGSEATYESGFVIDKFPISRPNLTFSTLTVSNMSPEDSSIYLCSVEPPPRNTEAFFGQGTRLTVV.

As DNA, the CDR3 is TGCAGCGTTGTTGGGACAGGGACGGCAGATACGCAGTATTTT. This sequence encodes CSVVGTGTADTQYF. The rearrangement links TRBV29-1 to TRBJ2-3; TRBD1 matches 9 bases. The V and J ends lost 4 bases and 4 bases, in that order; junction bases with no gene match: 6. Germline loops: CDR1 SQVTM, CDR2 ANQGSEA. The CDR3 covers 14 residues.

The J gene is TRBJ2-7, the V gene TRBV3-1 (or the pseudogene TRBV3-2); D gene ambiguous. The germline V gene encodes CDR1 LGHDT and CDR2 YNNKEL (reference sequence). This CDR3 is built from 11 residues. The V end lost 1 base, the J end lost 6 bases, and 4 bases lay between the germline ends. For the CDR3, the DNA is TGTGCCAGCAGCCAAGCTTTCGAGCAGTACTTC. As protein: CASSQAFEQYF.

CDR3 sequence (DNA): TGTGCCAGCAAAGAAAGGAGACAGGGTAAAAAGAACACCGGGGAGCTGTTTTTT. The encoded protein is CASKERRQGKKNTGELFF. This chain connects TRBV21-1 to TRBJ2-2; TRBD1 reflects the table's D call only, with no check against the DNA. TRBV21-1 is a pseudogene locus. CDR3 size: 18 residues.

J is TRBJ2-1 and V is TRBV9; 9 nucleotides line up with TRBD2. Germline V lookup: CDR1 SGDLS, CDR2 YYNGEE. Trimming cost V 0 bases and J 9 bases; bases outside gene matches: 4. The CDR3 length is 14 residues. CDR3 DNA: TGTGCCAGCAGCGTAGGCGGGAGGGGGCGTGAGCAGTTCTTC. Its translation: CASSVGGRGREQFF. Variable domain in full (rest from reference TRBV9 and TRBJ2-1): DSGVTQTPKHLITATGQRVTLRCSPRSGDLSVYWYQQSLDQGLQFLIQYYNGEERAKGNILERFSAQQFPDLHSELNLSSLELGDSALYFCASSVGGRGREQFFGPGTRLTVL.

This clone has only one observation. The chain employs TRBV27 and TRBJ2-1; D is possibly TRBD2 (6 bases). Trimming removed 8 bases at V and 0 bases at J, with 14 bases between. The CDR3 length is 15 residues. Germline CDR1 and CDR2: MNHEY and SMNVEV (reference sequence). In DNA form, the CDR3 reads TGTGCCAGCGGACGTAGCGGAGGCTCCTACAATGAGCAGTTCTTC. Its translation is CASGRSGGSYNEQFF.

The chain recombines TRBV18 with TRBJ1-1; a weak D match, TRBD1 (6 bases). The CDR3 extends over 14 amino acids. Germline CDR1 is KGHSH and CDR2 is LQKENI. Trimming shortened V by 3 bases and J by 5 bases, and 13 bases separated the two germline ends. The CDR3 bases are TGTGCCAGCTCACCGACTCAGGGGAAAACTGAAGCTTTCTTT. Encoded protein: CASSPTQGKTEAFF. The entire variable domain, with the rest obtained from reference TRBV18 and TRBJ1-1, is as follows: NAGVMQNPRHLVRRRGQEARLRCSPMKGHSHVYWYRQLPEEGLKFMVYLQKENIIDESGMPKERFSAEFPKEGPSILRIQQVVRGDSAAYFCASSPTQGKTEAFFGQGTRLTVV.

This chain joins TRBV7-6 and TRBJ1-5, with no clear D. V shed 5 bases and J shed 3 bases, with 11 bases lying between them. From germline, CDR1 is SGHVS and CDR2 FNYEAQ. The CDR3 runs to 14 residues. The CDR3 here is CASSLLTDNQPQHF. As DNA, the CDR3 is TGTGCCAGCAGCCTACTGACTGACAATCAGCCCCAGCATTTT.

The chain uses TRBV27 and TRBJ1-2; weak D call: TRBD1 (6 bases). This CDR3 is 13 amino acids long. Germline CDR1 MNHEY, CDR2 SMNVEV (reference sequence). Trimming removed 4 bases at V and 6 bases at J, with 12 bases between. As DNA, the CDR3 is TGTGCCAGCAGTTCACAGGGTTTACATGGCTACACCTTC. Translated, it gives CASSSQGLHGYTF.

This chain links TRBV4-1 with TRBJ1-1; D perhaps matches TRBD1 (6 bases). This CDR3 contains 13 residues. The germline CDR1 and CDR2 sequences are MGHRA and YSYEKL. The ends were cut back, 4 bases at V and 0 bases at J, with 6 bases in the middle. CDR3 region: CASSRQVNTEAFF. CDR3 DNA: TGCGCCAGCAGCCGACAGGTGAACACTGAAGCTTTCTTT.

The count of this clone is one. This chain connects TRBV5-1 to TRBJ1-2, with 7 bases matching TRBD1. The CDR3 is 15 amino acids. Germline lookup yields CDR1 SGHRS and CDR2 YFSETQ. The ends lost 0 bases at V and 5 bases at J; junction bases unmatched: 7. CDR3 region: CASSLGGQLRYGYTF. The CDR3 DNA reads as TGCGCCAGCAGCTTGGGGGGACAGCTTAGGTATGGCTACACCTTC.

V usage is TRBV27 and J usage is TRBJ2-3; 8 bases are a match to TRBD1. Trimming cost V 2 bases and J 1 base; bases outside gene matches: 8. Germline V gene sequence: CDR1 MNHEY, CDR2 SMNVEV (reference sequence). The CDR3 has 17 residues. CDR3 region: CASSLLSEDRGTDTQYF. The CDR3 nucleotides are TGTGCCAGCAGTTTACTTTCCGAGGACAGGGGCACAGATACGCAGTATTTT.

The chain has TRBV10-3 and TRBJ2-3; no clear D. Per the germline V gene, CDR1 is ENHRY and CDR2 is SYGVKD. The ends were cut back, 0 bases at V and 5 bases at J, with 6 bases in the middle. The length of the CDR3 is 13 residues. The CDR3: CAISESSLDTQYF. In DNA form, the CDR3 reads TGTGCCATCAGTGAGTCGTCTCTAGATACGCAGTATTTT.

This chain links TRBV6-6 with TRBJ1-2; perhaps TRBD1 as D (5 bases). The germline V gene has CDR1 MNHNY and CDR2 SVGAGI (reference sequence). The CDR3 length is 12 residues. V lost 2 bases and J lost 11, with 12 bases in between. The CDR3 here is CASSYAREKYTF. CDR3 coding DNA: TGTGCCAGCAGTTACGCCAGGGAAAAATACACCTTC.